The clone carrying this TCR beta chain came up many times. Its specificity is not known. This CDR3 comprises 18 residues. In germline, CDR1 is SGHTA, CDR2 FQGNSA. Trimming took 2 bases from V and 1 from J, leaving 19 bases between them. The data are from a study of T cells in Graves' hyperthyroidism and ophthalmopathy. Amplification targeted TCR beta CDR3 regions from RNA transcripts. HTBI primers were the set used in a first-round RT-PCR of the TCR CDR3. TCRdb reprocessed the multiplex PCR reads via MiXCR and lists one record per CDR3 protein. The sample contains 500,000 to 800,000 distinct CDR3 sequences, more than 14% of which appear only once. Study-wide results and caveats: In simple terms, a model built on 13 V-J features told ophthalmopathy apart from stable hyperthyroidism.

The sequence was collected from a woman aged 50 to 65 with Graves' ophthalmopathy. Specimen: blood. The V call is TRBV7-2, the J call TRBJ2-3; D might be TRBD2 (5 bases). The CDR3: CASSLKTQKDSRTDTQYF. The CDR3 bases are TGTGCCAGCAGCTTAAAGACCCAAAAGGACTCCCGCACAGATACGCAGTATTTT.